This TCR beta chain was found in a study of regulatory T cells in long-lasting Graves disease. Libraries of TCR beta came from iRepertoire HTBI primers plus Arm-PCR of CDR3 regions. TCRdb called the multiplex PCR reads again in MiXCR, with one record for every CDR3 protein. The table has around 340,000 distinct CDR3 sequences, about 20% seen once. Time point defined: persistent/refractory GD, antithyroid drugs over 5 years with positive TRAb. RNA isolated from PBMCs was used to make the TCR library. V dropped 4 bases and J dropped 10; count of bases not matched to a gene: 10. This CDR3 has 15 amino acids. Germline-derived CDR1 and CDR2 are SQVTM and ANQGSEA.

The source was peripheral blood mononuclear cells (PBMCs), collected when the disease was refractory, from a patient treated with antithyroid drugs. The origin of this receptor is a female donor with Graves disease. J is TRBJ1-4 and V is TRBV29-1; 12 bases line up with TRBD1. The CDR3 sequence: CSVGIGTGGKGKLFF. The CDR3 nucleotides read TGCAGCGTTGGAATAGGGACAGGGGGCAAGGGAAAACTGTTTTTT.